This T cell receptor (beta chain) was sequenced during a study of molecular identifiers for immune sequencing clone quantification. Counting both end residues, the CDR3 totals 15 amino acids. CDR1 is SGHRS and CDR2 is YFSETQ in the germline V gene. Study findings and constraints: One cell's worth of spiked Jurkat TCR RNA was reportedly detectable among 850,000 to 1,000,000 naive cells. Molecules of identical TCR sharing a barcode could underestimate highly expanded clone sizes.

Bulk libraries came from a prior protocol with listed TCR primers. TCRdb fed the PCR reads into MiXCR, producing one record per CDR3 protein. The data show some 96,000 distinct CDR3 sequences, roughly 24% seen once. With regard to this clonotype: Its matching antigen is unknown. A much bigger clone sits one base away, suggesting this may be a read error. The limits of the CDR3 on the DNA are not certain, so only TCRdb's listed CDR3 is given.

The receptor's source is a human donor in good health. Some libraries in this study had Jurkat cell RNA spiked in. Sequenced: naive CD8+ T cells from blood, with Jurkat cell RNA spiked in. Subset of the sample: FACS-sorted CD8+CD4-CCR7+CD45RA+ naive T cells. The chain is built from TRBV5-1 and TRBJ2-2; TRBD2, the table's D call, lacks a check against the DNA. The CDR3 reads CASSLWASGTGELVF.